The present T cell receptor beta chain was sequenced within a study of blood T cell repertoires in COVID-19. For the study at large: Donors in the United States, Italy and Spain gave samples during acute or convalescent COVID-19.

The data were produced by immunoSEQ multiplex PCR, yet TCRdb's version contains in-frame clones alone and is incomplete. Among 50,000 to 70,000 clones listed, 65% to 90% were seen once. V lost 6 bases and J lost 0; bases outside the gene matches: 11. This CDR3 contains 16 residues. Germline lookup yields CDR1 SNHLY and CDR2 FYNNEI. This TCR derives from a woman aged 55-69 years with acute or convalescent COVID-19. This chain links TRBV2 with TRBJ2-7; 7 bases align to TRBD1. The sample was peripheral blood. The CDR3 reads CASSPPGQQTSYEQYF. The CDR3 coding sequence is TGTGCCAGCAGCCCACCGGGACAGCAGACCTCCTACGAGCAGTACTTC. The full variable domain, its missing parts supplied by reference TRBV2 and TRBJ2-7, is EPEVTQTPSHQVTQMGQEVILRCVPISNHLYFYWYRQILGQKVEFLVSFYNNEISEKSEIFDDQFSVERPDGSNFTLKIRSTKLEDSAMYFCASSPPGQQTSYEQYFGPGTRLTVT.